The rows below give T cell receptor beta chains drawn from one sample of a study of radiation and T cells in renal cell carcinoma. Produced via immunoSEQ multiplex PCR; TCRdb's table is partial and in-frame only. Among roughly 150,000 clones, approximately 90% were seen once, and the ten largest hold under 15%. The sequencing used blood, collected from a patient whose treatment included radiotherapy and nephrectomy. The receptors were sampled from a woman between 45 and 65 years old with renal cell carcinoma. The CDR3 runs from the conserved cysteine through the conserved F or W. The D gene is left open where the match is weak. Size values are once, few and many counts, or a class for expanded clones, and some rows have none.

size	V	D	J	DNA	CDR3
NA	TRBV5-1	NA	TRBJ1-2	TGCGCCAGCAGCCTATCCGGATCTAACTATGGCTACACCTTC	CASSLSGSNYGYTF
NA	TRBV5-4	NA	TRBJ1-2	TGTGCCAGCAGCCTAGATGCACAGGTGGCCTATGGCTACACCTTC	CASSLDAQVAYGYTF
NA	TRBV28	TRBD2	TRBJ2-1	TGTGCCAGCACAGAACTAGCGGGGGCTGAGTCGGACAATGAGCAGTTCTTC	CASTELAGAESDNEQFF
NA	TRBV19	NA	TRBJ2-1	TGTGCCAGTAGTATAGTGGTTCTAGCGGAGCAGTTCTTC	CASSIVVLAEQFF
NA	TRBV9	NA	TRBJ1-3	TGTGCCAGCAGCATCGAGTCAACAGGCTCTGGAAACACCATATATTTT	CASSIESTGSGNTIYF
NA	TRBV5-5	TRBD1	TRBJ2-7	TGTGCCAGCAGCAAGTCGACAGGGGCCTACGAGCAGTACTTC	CASSKSTGAYEQYF
NA	TRBV4-3	NA	TRBJ1-4	TGCGCCAGCAGCCAAGATACCGCAGCAACTAATGAAAAACTGTTTTTT	CASSQDTAATNEKLFF
NA	TRBV9	TRBD2	TRBJ2-3	TGTGCCAGCAGCGGTGGACTAGCGGGAGGGCGAGGCACAGATACGCAGTATTTT	CASSGGLAGGRGTDTQYF
NA	TRBV4-3	NA	TRBJ2-7	TGCGCCAGCAGCCAAGGTCGGGGGCCCTCCTACGAGCAGTACTTC	CASSQGRGPSYEQYF
NA	TRBV4-3	TRBD1	TRBJ1-5	TGCGCCAGCAGCCAGAGGACAGGGGGCTTTCAGCCCCAGCATTTT	CASSQRTGGFQPQHF
NA	TRBV7-9	TRBD1	TRBJ2-7	TGTGCCAGCAGTTACGACAGGGGGTCCTACGAGCAGTACTTC	CASSYDRGSYEQYF
NA	TRBV9	NA	TRBJ2-2	TGTGCCAGCAGCGTAGGGGTTCAGCAGGCCGGGGAGCTGTTTTTT	CASSVGVQQAGELFF
NA	TRBV5-4	NA	TRBJ2-5	TGTGCCAGCAGCTTGGGGGGGTCTCAAGAGACCCAGTACTTC	CASSLGGSQETQYF
NA	TRBV5-1	NA	TRBJ1-6	TGCGCCAGCAGCTCCGGGGGGGGTATGGATTCACCCCTCCACTTT	CASSSGGGMDSPLHF
NA	TRBV6-4	TRBD1	TRBJ1-2	TGTGCCAGCAGGTCAACAGGGGGCGATGGCTACACCTTC	CASRSTGGDGYTF
once	TRBV2	NA	TRBJ2-1	TGTGCCAGCAGTGATGCAGGAGTCAATGAGCAGTTCTTC	CASSDAGVNEQFF
NA	TRBV7-2	TRBD1	TRBJ1-1	TGTGCCAGCATCGACAGGGGGGGGTCTGACACTGAAGCTTTCTTT	CASIDRGGSDTEAFF
NA	TRBV30	TRBD1	TRBJ1-2	TGTGCCTGGGATCCGGGACAGGGCCTCTATGGCTACACCTTC	CAWDPGQGLYGYTF
NA	TRBV6-5	NA	TRBJ1-1	TGTGCCAGCAGTTACTCGGGTGTTGGAGAAGCTTTCTTT	CASSYSGVGEAFF
NA	TRBV5-1	NA	TRBJ1-1	TGCGCCAGCAGCTTGGAGGGGGGGCCTGAAGCTTTCTTT	CASSLEGGPEAFF
NA	TRBV7-3	TRBD2	TRBJ2-1	TGTGCCAGCAGCTTAACAGCGGCGGGGGGCGCTTTTAATGAGCAGTTCTTC	CASSLTAAGGAFNEQFF
NA	TRBV18	NA	TRBJ2-1	TGTGCCAGCTCATCGTCCCTGGGGTACAATGAGCAGTTCTTC	CASSSSLGYNEQFF
NA	TRBV6-1	NA	TRBJ2-3	TGTGCCAGCAGTGAAGTGGCGATAGATACGCAGTATTTT	CASSEVAIDTQYF
NA	TRBV7-6	NA	TRBJ1-2	TGTGCCAGCAGCTTAGCGCTGGATGGACTAAATGGCTACACCTTC	CASSLALDGLNGYTF
NA	TRBV4-1	NA	TRBJ1-2	TGCGCCAGCAGCCAACGACGAGTCCTCGGGGGCTACACCTTC	CASSQRRVLGGYTF
NA	TRBV13	NA	TRBJ2-5	TGTGCCAGCAGCTTAGGGGGTTTTGAGACCCAGTACTTC	CASSLGGFETQYF
few	TRBV11-2	NA	TRBJ1-4	TGTGCCAGCAGCTTGGGGACTGGCAATGAAAAACTGTTTTTT	CASSLGTGNEKLFF
NA	TRBV6-5	TRBD2	TRBJ2-2	TGTGCCAGCACCGCGGGGGTCCGGACCGGGGAGCTGTTTTTT	CASTAGVRTGELFF
NA	TRBV19	TRBD1	TRBJ2-1	TGTGCCAGTAGTATAGGACAGGGCCTCTACAATGAGCAGTTCTTC	CASSIGQGLYNEQFF
NA	TRBV28	TRBD1	TRBJ1-1	TGTGCCAGCAGTTCCCGGGACAGGAACACTGAAGCTTTCTTT	CASSSRDRNTEAFF
NA	TRBV29-1	TRBD2	TRBJ2-3	TGCAGCGCCGGACTAGCGGGGGATACGCAGTATTTT	CSAGLAGDTQYF
NA	TRBV11-3	TRBD2	TRBJ2-2	TGTGCCAGCAGCCCTTACGGGGGGGGCGACACCGGGGAGCTGTTTTTT	CASSPYGGGDTGELFF
few	TRBV7-9	NA	TRBJ1-2	TGTGCCAGCAATTTGGACCGATCAGGGTACTTCACCTTC	CASNLDRSGYFTF
NA	TRBV29-1	NA	TRBJ1-2	TGCAGCGCCTCAGATGGCTACACCTTC	CSASDGYTF